The 2 T cell receptor beta chains reported below all come from one sample, sequenced in a study of blood T cells in healthy people across ages. The use of a sample-barcoded 5' primer and a J-beta primer mix characterized a second PCR of roughly 6 to 11 cycles. From the 5' RACE reads, TCRdb called clonotypes with MiXCR, one entry per CDR3 protein. The top ten clones hold under 5% of a sample with 1,500,000 or so distinct CDR3 sequences, roughly 43% of them seen once. The sequencing input was blood. These receptors were obtained from a woman younger than 35 in good health.

The chain couples TRBV7-2 to TRBJ1-5; the match to TRBD1 covers 9 bases. J was trimmed by 7 bases and V by 6 bases; bases with no gene match: 7. The CDR3 totals 14 residues. The germline CDR1 and CDR2 sequences are SGHTA and FQGNSA. CDR3 nucleotides: TGTGCCAGCAGTCGACAGGGGGATAGGCAGCCCCAGCATTTT. Protein: CASSRQGDRQPQHF.

The chain employs TRBV12-3 or TRBV12-4 and TRBJ1-4; unclear D gene. V lost 4 bases to trimming and J lost 7 bases, with 10 bases between them. This CDR3 is 13 amino acids long. The CDR3 region is CASSSGRGEKLFF. In nucleotides, the CDR3 is TGTGCCAGCAGTTCCGGACGGGGTGAAAAACTGTTTTTT.